This T cell receptor beta chain was obtained from a study of blood T cell repertoires in COVID-19. Study details: Sites in the United States, Italy and Spain provided acute and convalescent COVID-19 samples. PBMCs, B-cell-depleted T cells, or T cells provided the cDNA or gDNA that made up the material.

Per the original data handling: Quantification of nucleated cells was approximated via reference gene primer amplification. The repertoire was sequenced with immunoSEQ multiplex PCR; TCRdb's copy has only in-frame clones and lacks some. The V and J calls and clone size were taken over from that table, and D and trimming were inferred from the DNA. The sample has fewer than 110,000 clones, 87% seen once. J gave up 3 bases and V 5 bases, and 6 bases lay outside the gene matches. Germline CDR1 is SNHLY and CDR2 is FYNNEI. The CDR3 sequence is 16 residues long. Input material: peripheral blood. This receptor was taken from a human donor in a cohort sampled during active COVID-19. This chain joins TRBV2 and TRBJ2-2; TRBD1 matches 10 bases. The CDR3 DNA is TGTGCCAGCAGTCGTGACAGGGGGCGCGACACCGGGGAGCTGTTTTTT. Encoded protein: CASSRDRGRDTGELFF. Looking up the rest from reference TRBV2 and TRBJ2-2 gives the full variable domain: EPEVTQTPSHQVTQMGQEVILRCVPISNHLYFYWYRQILGQKVEFLVSFYNNEISEKSEIFDDQFSVERPDGSNFTLKIRSTKLEDSAMYFCASSRDRGRDTGELFFGEGSRLTVL.